A single sample is the source of the 20 T cell receptor beta chains below, sequenced in a study of shared clonotypes between healthy human individuals. TCRdb's copy holds only in-frame clones and misses some; the assay was immunoSEQ multiplex PCR. This sample has a few million clones, with roughly nine tenths found just once. Sequencing was carried out using naive CD4+ T cells sorted from blood. This sample's subset: CD45RA+ positively selected. These receptors were collected from a man in his late teens or twenties in good health.

The chain recombines TRBV7-9 with TRBJ2-3, with D maybe TRBD1 (5 bases). The CDR3 extends over 15 amino acids. The V and J ends lost 3 bases and 1 base respectively, with 11 bases between them. The germline V gene has CDR1 SEHNR and CDR2 FQNEAQ (reference sequence). In DNA, the CDR3 is TGTGCCAGCAGCTTCCAGGGTGTGGGCACAGATACGCAGTATTTT. The encoded protein is CASSFQGVGTDTQYF. Looking up the rest from reference TRBV7-9 and TRBJ2-3 gives the full variable domain: DTGVSQNPRHKITKRGQNVTFRCDPISEHNRLYWYRQTLGQGPEFLTYFQNEAQLEKSRLLSDRFSAERPKGSFSTLEIQRTEQGDSAMYLCASSFQGVGTDTQYFGPGTRLTVL.

The chain is built from TRBV5-1 and TRBJ2-4, with TRBD1 matching 8 bases. The CDR3 sequence is 17 residues long. The V gene's germline CDR1 is SGHRS and CDR2 YFSETQ. After removal of 0 bases from V and 7 bases from J, the junction contained 12 bases not matched to a gene. This CDR3 is CASSLGGQGGSRNIQYF. The DNA for the CDR3 is TGCGCCAGCAGCTTGGGTGGACAGGGCGGTTCACGGAACATTCAGTACTTC.

The CDR3 nucleotides are TGCGCCAGCAGCTGGAGGTCAGGGGATGGCTACACCTTC. This encodes CASSWRSGDGYTF. This sequence joins TRBV5-1 and TRBJ1-2; perhaps TRBD1 as D (6 bases). Germline V gives CDR1 SGHRS, CDR2 YFSETQ. The CDR3 length is 13 residues. V was clipped by 3 bases and J by 6 bases, with 12 bases between them.

V is TRBV10-2 and J is TRBJ1-6, with TRBD1 as a possible D gene (5 bases). Between the trimmed V and J ends, which lost 3 bases and 8 bases, there was a span of 23 bases. Germline CDR1 reads WSHSY; CDR2 reads SAAADI. The CDR3 contains 18 residues. The CDR3 here is CASSDRDGLIYEDSPLHF. The CDR3 DNA reads as TGCGCCAGCAGTGACCGGGACGGCCTAATATATGAGGATTCACCCCTCCACTTT.

This chain uses TRBV6-6 with TRBJ2-7, with TRBD1 identical over 8 bases. The germline V gene encodes CDR1 MNHNY and CDR2 SVGAGI (reference sequence). Trimming cost V 6 bases and J 0 bases; bases outside gene matches: 4. This CDR3 contains 14 residues. This CDR3 reads CASRAGTGSYEQYF. CDR3 nucleotides: TGTGCCAGCAGAGCCGGGACAGGCTCCTACGAGCAGTACTTC.

This rearrangement joins TRBV11-2 to TRBJ2-5; TRBD2 aligns across 10 bases. The end of the DNA is better explained by TRBJ2-7, so the J call may be wrong. The germline V gene has CDR1 SGHAT and CDR2 FQNNGV. The CDR3 is 18 residues long. CDR3 region: CASSLDPWASGSSYEQYF. The CDR3 DNA reads TGTGCCAGCAGCTTAGATCCCTGGGCTAGCGGGAGTTCCTACGAGCAGTACTTC.

The rearrangement links TRBV10-1 to TRBJ1-1; no clear D. The germline CDR1 and CDR2 sequences are WNHNN and SYGVQD (reference sequence). Trimming cost V 4 bases and J 0 bases, with 6 bases left between them. The CDR3 spans 13 residues. This CDR3 is CASSAQLNTEAFF. The CDR3 DNA is TGCGCCAGCAGTGCACAGTTGAACACTGAAGCTTTCTTT.

This clone showed up just once. The CDR3 DNA reads TGTGCCAGCAGTTCTTTTGGGGGGCCCCAGCATTTT. Protein product: CASSSFGGPQHF. The genes are TRBV6-5 and TRBJ1-5; D might be TRBD1 (5 bases). The CDR3 length is 12 residues. Per germline, CDR1 MNHEY and CDR2 SVGAGI. Trimming cost V 4 bases and J 9 bases, with 10 bases left between them.

The chain is built from TRBV5-1 and TRBJ2-7, with D possibly matching TRBD2 (6 bases). Trimming shortened V by 3 bases and J by 4 bases, and 20 bases separated the two germline ends. Germline CDR1 is SGHRS and CDR2 is YFSETQ. The CDR3 contains 16 residues. The CDR3, as DNA: TGCGCCAGCAGCTCACCTACCGGGACGGGGAGGTACGAGCAGTACTTC. It yields the protein CASSSPTGTGRYEQYF. The full variable domain, in which reference TRBV5-1 and TRBJ2-7 provide the parts outside the CDR3, is KAGVTQTPRYLIKTRGQQVTLSCSPISGHRSVSWYQQTPGQGLQFLFEYFSETQRNKGNFPGRFSGRQFSNSRSEMNVSTLELGDSALYLCASSSPTGTGRYEQYFGPGTRLTVT.

The V call is TRBV28, the J call TRBJ2-7; a possible D gene is TRBD1 (5 bases). This CDR3 has 17 amino acids. The ends were cut back, 5 bases at V and 0 bases at J, with 20 bases in the middle. The germline V gene has CDR1 MDHEN and CDR2 SYDVKM. CDR3: CASSPPPGRDPSYEQYF. In DNA form, the CDR3 reads TGTGCCAGCAGTCCCCCCCCGGGCAGGGATCCCTCCTACGAGCAGTACTTC.

The chain employs TRBV5-6 and TRBJ1-4; perhaps TRBD1 as D (5 bases). Germline CDR1 and CDR2: SGHDT and YYEEEE. This CDR3 region has 14 residues. V was trimmed by 2 bases and J by 8 bases, leaving 13 bases between them. The CDR3 is CASSFPGRDEKLFF. The CDR3 nucleotides are TGTGCCAGCAGCTTCCCCGGAAGGGACGAAAAACTGTTTTTT.

The chain recombines TRBV2 with TRBJ2-2; the D gene is possibly TRBD1 (6 bases). The CDR3 covers 15 residues. The V end was cut by 5 bases, the J end by 6 bases, with 16 bases between. Germline-derived CDR1 and CDR2 are SNHLY and FYNNEI. CDR3 in DNA: TGTGCCAGCAGTCTAGGTGGCAGGGGCCCCGGGGAGCTGTTTTTT. This translates into CASSLGGRGPGELFF.

This chain uses TRBV10-3 with TRBJ2-7; D gene uncertain. CDR1 ENHRY and CDR2 SYGVKD come from the germline V gene. There are 12 residues in the CDR3. Between the trimmed V and J ends, which lost 5 bases and 6 bases, there was a span of 11 bases. CDR3 residues: CAISPSFSEQYF. CDR3 coding DNA: TGTGCCATCAGTCCCTCCTTCTCCGAGCAGTACTTC.

The chain links TRBV28 to TRBJ2-5, with 10 bases fitting TRBD1. The CDR3 contains 18 residues. Trimming took 4 bases from V and 4 from J; bases not matched to a gene: 15. Germline CDR1 reads MDHEN; CDR2 reads SYDVKM. The CDR3 reads CASSSPGWGTGERETQYF. DNA of the CDR3: TGTGCCAGCAGTTCCCCGGGGTGGGGGACAGGGGAGAGAGAGACCCAGTACTTC.

The rearrangement uses TRBV9 and TRBJ1-3, with D tentatively TRBD1 (5 bases). The CDR3 is 15 residues long. V was shortened by 0 bases and J by 1 base, with 8 bases between the two germline ends. CDR1 is SGDLS and CDR2 is YYNGEE in the germline V gene. The CDR3 loop reads CASSVVSGSGNTIYF. The DNA of the CDR3 is TGTGCCAGCAGCGTAGTGTCAGGGTCTGGAAACACCATATATTTT.

The rearrangement joins TRBV7-2 to TRBJ1-1, with D maybe TRBD1 (6 bases). V was shortened by 6 bases and J by 6 bases, with 17 bases between the two germline ends. CDR3 size: 14 residues. Germline loops: CDR1 SGHTA, CDR2 FQGNSA. The CDR3 nucleotides are TGTGCCAGCAGTCTTTCAGGGGCGACCCCTGAAGCTTTCTTT. It specifies CASSLSGATPEAFF.

The genes are TRBV7-9 and TRBJ2-4; TRBD2 might be the D (5 bases). The germline V and J ends were trimmed by 1 base and 0 bases, with 10 bases remaining between them. Germline V gene lookup returns CDR1 SEHNR and CDR2 FQNEAQ (reference sequence). The CDR3 covers 16 residues. CDR3 region: CASSLESAGAKNIQYF. The CDR3 coding sequence is TGTGCCAGCAGCTTAGAGTCGGCGGGAGCCAAAAACATTCAGTACTTC.

CDR3 amino acids: CATSRAFGTGYGETQYF. The CDR3 coding sequence is TGTGCCACCAGCAGGGCCTTCGGGACAGGGTATGGGGAGACCCAGTACTTC. This sequence joins TRBV15 and TRBJ2-5; 9 bases map to TRBD1. V dropped 3 bases and J dropped 5; count of bases not matched to a gene: 13. There are 17 residues in the CDR3. Germline V gene sequence: CDR1 LNHNV, CDR2 YYDKDF (reference sequence).

As concerns this clone: This sample also contains other DNA sequences that code for the same CDR3. The chain is built from TRBV5-1 and TRBJ1-1; D not certain. The CDR3 is 12 residues long. Trimming took off 4 bases at V and 1 base at J, with 5 bases between the two ends. CDR1 and CDR2 from the germline V gene are SGHRS and YFSETQ. CDR3 nucleotides: TGCGCCAGCAGCCTCCAGAACACTGAAGCTTTCTTT. As protein: CASSLQNTEAFF.

This clone was seen once. Distinct nucleotide sequences in the sample also encode this CDR3. V usage is TRBV19 and J usage is TRBJ1-5; a possible D gene is TRBD1 (5 bases). V shed 3 bases and J shed 3 bases, with 9 bases lying between them. Germline-derived CDR1 and CDR2 are LNHDA and SQIVND (reference sequence). The CDR3 length is 14 residues. The CDR3 DNA is TGTGCCAGTAGTATTCAAGGGGTCAATCAGCCCCAGCATTTT. Translated, it gives CASSIQGVNQPQHF.